This T cell receptor (beta chain) was identified during a study of cytomegalovirus exposure and HLA in healthy donors. Concerning this clone: Its specificity is unknown.

13 Jbeta primers and 60 Vbeta primers were used for the PCR. The method was immunoSEQ multiplex PCR; TCRdb's version includes in-frame clones alone and lacks a portion of them. The data hold hundreds of thousands of clones, with less than 80% observed a single time. Study conclusions and caveats: Confirmation was obtained in vitro that a few CMV-associated chains are specific for CMV antigens. Because they were indistinguishable, some V segments, including TRBV6-2 and TRBV6-3, were excluded. Certain sequence variants were highly shared and formed a cluster, and this cluster was likely a sequencing artifact. The authors later found HLA-associated TCR beta chains more clonally expanded than equally common others.

CDR3 length equals 15 residues. The ends lost 5 bases at V and 6 bases at J; junction bases unmatched: 4. The V gene's germline CDR1 is MNHEY and CDR2 SVGAGI. The sequence was collected from a girl aged 2-9 years in good health and CMV-seronegative. The V and J genes are TRBV6-5 and TRBJ2-1, with TRBD2 matching over 13 bases. Sequenced input: PBMCs. The CDR3 nucleotides read TGTGCCAGCAGTGGACTAGCGGGAGTTGGCAATGAGCAGTTCTTC. It yields the protein CASSGLAGVGNEQFF.